This TCR beta chain comes out of a study of blood T cells in healthy people across ages. The CDR3 is 20 residues long. Germline assignment: CDR1 LGHNA and CDR2 YSLEER. Trimming cost V 0 bases and J 3 bases; bases outside gene matches: 12. Next came a second PCR, run for about 7 to 11 cycles, which used a sample-barcoded 5' primer along with a J-beta primer mix. TCRdb redid the calling of the 5' RACE reads with MiXCR, one entry per CDR3 protein. The sample shows around 850,000 distinct CDR3 sequences, 35% to 40% of them seen only once. In this sample, this clonotype turned up many times. The chain uses TRBV4-3 and TRBJ2-6; 9 positions match TRBD1. The receptor was derived from a man in his late teens or twenties in good health. The sample consisted of blood. The CDR3 sequence is CASSQDLSAGQGLGANVLTF. CDR3 in DNA: TGCGCCAGCAGCCAAGATCTGTCTGCGGGACAGGGACTTGGGGCCAACGTCCTGACTTTC.